This T cell receptor (beta chain) was found in a study of beta chain features in type 1 diabetes. V gave up 4 bases and J gave up 9 bases; unmatched junction bases: 2. The CDR3 runs to 12 residues. Per the germline V gene, CDR1 is SGHTA and CDR2 is FQGNSA. Expressed TCRB transcripts were sequenced, since all the RNA that had been isolated was reverse transcribed. Deep immunoSEQ sequencing covered naive, central memory and regulatory T cell samples. Assay used: immunoSEQ multiplex PCR; TCRdb lists only in-frame clones, some missing. The sample records around 300,000 clones, 11% to 15% being singletons.

The TCR originated in a man aged 25 to 40 in good health. Material: central memory CD4+ T cells from blood. The rearrangement joins TRBV7-2 to TRBJ2-3; 9 bases align to TRBD2. Here the CDR3 reads CASSWTSETQYF. The CDR3 bases are TGTGCCAGCAGCTGGACTAGCGAGACGCAGTATTTT.